Below, 17 T cell receptor beta chains from the same sample are listed, as sequenced in a study of OX40 agonist ivuxolimab in advanced cancers. The table came from immunoSEQ multiplex PCR; TCRdb's copy has only in-frame clones and leaves some out. The table shows tens of thousands of clones, with around 91% occurring only once. The sample in question was CD4+ or CD8+ T cells sorted from blood, obtained in a trial of the OX40 agonist ivuxolimab. The receptor set was obtained from an adult with an advanced solid tumor such as melanoma, head and neck, liver or kidney cancer.

V usage is TRBV10-3 and J usage is TRBJ2-3; unclear D gene. Germline V gene data show CDR1 as ENHRY and CDR2 as SYGVKD. V was clipped by 11 bases and J by 2 bases, with 11 bases between them. CDR3 length equals 12 residues. The CDR3 region has the DNA TGTGCCGCTGGGCAGGACACAGATACGCAGTATTTT. Translated, it gives CAAGQDTDTQYF.

The chain recombines TRBV5-1 with TRBJ1-1; D is ambiguous. This CDR3 is built from 16 residues. Germline V gives CDR1 SGHRS, CDR2 YFSETQ. V was shortened by 8 bases and J by 1 base, with 21 bases between the two germline ends. CDR3 in amino acids: CASLGPNRGGNTEAFF. The CDR3 DNA reads TGCGCCAGTTTGGGCCCCAATCGGGGAGGGAACACTGAAGCTTTCTTT. Together with reference TRBV5-1 and TRBJ1-1, the CDR3 gives the full variable domain: KAGVTQTPRYLIKTRGQQVTLSCSPISGHRSVSWYQQTPGQGLQFLFEYFSETQRNKGNFPGRFSGRQFSNSRSEMNVSTLELGDSALYLCASLGPNRGGNTEAFFGQGTRLTVV.

The J gene is TRBJ2-3, the V gene TRBV12-5, with 13 bases lining up with TRBD2. The CDR3 totals 23 residues. Trimming cost V 6 bases and J 3 bases; bases outside gene matches: 27. CDR1 LGHNT and CDR2 FRNRAP come from the germline V gene. CDR3 DNA sequence: TGTGCTAGTGGCCCAGCACCCCGGACTAGCGGGAGTCAGTCGGTTTTAAAGACAGATACGCAGTATTTT. Its translation: CASGPAPRTSGSQSVLKTDTQYF.

The DNA of the CDR3 is TGTGCCAGCAGCCTCCACCCTAGCGGGGGGTCCTACGAGCAGTACTTC. The encoded protein is CASSLHPSGGSYEQYF. This chain connects TRBV4-2 to TRBJ2-7; 11 bases align to TRBD2. This CDR3 has 16 amino acids. V was pared by 4 bases and J by 1 base, with 6 bases of the junction left unmatched. Germline assignment: CDR1 LGHNA and CDR2 YNFKEQ.

This chain uses TRBV10-3 with TRBJ2-1; 9 bases line up with TRBD2. Germline lookup yields CDR1 ENHRY and CDR2 SYGVKD. V was clipped by 0 bases and J by 6 bases; unmatched bases: 15. The CDR3 spans 19 residues. The CDR3 DNA follows: TGTGCCATCAGTGAGTCGAATGGGCTAGCGGGGTCCGCATCCAATGAGCAGTTCTTC. Amino acids: CAISESNGLAGSASNEQFF.

The gene calls are TRBV7-9 and TRBJ2-3; D is unresolved. Germline lookup yields CDR1 SEHNR and CDR2 FQNEAQ (reference sequence). With 5 bases removed from V and 6 bases from J, the gap between germline ends came to 15 bases. The CDR3 length is 14 residues. The CDR3 DNA reads as TGTGCCAGCAGCCGGTCCCCGGGCGCCGATACGCAGTATTTT. It is translated as CASSRSPGADTQYF.

This clone was found once. The chain carries TRBV19 and TRBJ1-5; tentatively, D is TRBD1 (5 bases). The germline gives CDR1 LNHDA, CDR2 SQIVND (reference sequence). The CDR3 runs to 15 residues. Trimming removed 7 bases at V and 4 bases at J, with 17 bases between. The CDR3 loop reads CASNFGTARNQPQHF. The DNA of the CDR3 is TGTGCCAGTAATTTCGGGACGGCCAGGAATCAGCCCCAGCATTTT.

This clone was seen more than once but under ten times. The V gene is TRBV11-3, the J gene TRBJ2-1; D is unresolved. The length of the CDR3 is 12 residues. CDR1 is SGHNT and CDR2 is YENEEA in the germline V gene. The V gene lost 1 base and the J gene lost 11 bases, with 9 bases spanning the gap. CDR3 loop: CASSLVGPKQFF. As DNA, the CDR3 is TGTGCCAGCAGCTTAGTGGGTCCGAAGCAGTTCTTC.

The rearrangement uses TRBV5-1 and TRBJ2-3; D perhaps matches TRBD2 (7 bases). V lost 4 bases to trimming and J lost 5 bases, with 20 bases between them. The length of the CDR3 is 16 residues. Germline CDR1 SGHRS, CDR2 YFSETQ. CDR3: CASSLSSGGRGDTQYF. The CDR3 bases are TGCGCCAGCAGCCTTAGCTCGGGGGGCAGGGGAGATACGCAGTATTTT. Drawing the rest from reference TRBV5-1 and TRBJ2-3, the complete variable domain is KAGVTQTPRYLIKTRGQQVTLSCSPISGHRSVSWYQQTPGQGLQFLFEYFSETQRNKGNFPGRFSGRQFSNSRSEMNVSTLELGDSALYLCASSLSSGGRGDTQYFGPGTRLTVL.

The CDR3 region is CATSRDGRGTNEKLFF. In DNA form, the CDR3 reads TGTGCCACCAGCAGAGACGGAAGGGGGACGAATGAAAAACTGTTTTTT. The chain carries TRBV15 and TRBJ1-4; weak D call: TRBD1 (6 bases). Trimming took off 0 bases at V and 5 bases at J, with 13 bases between the two ends. This CDR3 has 16 residues. Germline V gene data show CDR1 as LNHNV and CDR2 as YYDKDF (reference sequence).

This clone was observed a single time. This chain links TRBV10-2 with TRBJ1-5, with 7 bases that match TRBD1. Germline values: CDR1 WSHSY, CDR2 SAAADI. The V gene end was trimmed by 5 bases and the J gene end by 0 bases; junction bases not matched to a gene: 4. The CDR3 covers 15 residues. The CDR3: CASSPQGSSNQPQHF. The DNA for the CDR3 is TGCGCCAGCAGTCCACAGGGGAGTAGCAATCAGCCCCAGCATTTT.

This clone showed up just a few times. The chain is built from TRBV5-8 and TRBJ1-2, with a possible D match to TRBD1 (6 bases). Germline assignment: CDR1 SGHTS and CDR2 YDEGEE. CDR3 length: 14 amino acids. Trimming removed 0 bases from V and 7 bases from J, with 13 bases in between. CDR3 protein: CASSLGQAVVGYTF. The CDR3 DNA is TGTGCCAGCAGCTTGGGACAGGCTGTGGTTGGCTACACCTTC.

J is TRBJ2-2 and V is TRBV27, with D perhaps matching TRBD2 (5 bases). V lost 3 bases, J lost 7 bases, and 15 bases lay in between. Germline-derived CDR1 and CDR2 are MNHEY and SMNVEV (reference sequence). This CDR3 has 15 amino acids. The CDR3 is CASSFFPGEGGELFF. The CDR3 nucleotides are TGTGCCAGCAGTTTCTTTCCTGGCGAGGGCGGGGAGCTGTTTTTT.

The V call is TRBV19, the J call TRBJ2-3; possible D gene TRBD1, 6 bases. Germline V gene sequence: CDR1 LNHDA, CDR2 SQIVND (reference sequence). Trimming pared 6 bases from V and 3 bases from J, leaving 13 bases between. This CDR3 has 14 residues. CDR3 nucleotide sequence: TGTGCCAGTAGCCACCGGACAGAGACAGATACGCAGTATTTT. Amino acid sequence: CASSHRTETDTQYF.

The chain uses TRBV5-1 and TRBJ2-5, with D possibly matching TRBD1 (6 bases). CDR1 and CDR2 (germline): SGHRS, YFSETQ. The CDR3 sequence is 17 residues long. Trimming cost V 3 bases and J 2 bases, with 20 bases left between them. CDR3 in amino acids: CASSWKLGTPSQETQYF. DNA of the CDR3: TGCGCCAGCAGCTGGAAACTAGGGACACCGTCACAAGAGACCCAGTACTTC.

V is TRBV27 and J is TRBJ1-1, with 7 nucleotides matching TRBD1. The CDR3 length is 13 residues. Germline CDR1 and CDR2: MNHEY and SMNVEV (reference sequence). Trimming at V came to 2 bases and at J to 11 bases, leaving 8 bases not matched to a gene. As DNA, the CDR3 is TGTGCCAGCAGTTTAGACAACAGGGGCAGGGCTTTCTTT. Its translation is CASSLDNRGRAFF.

V gene TRBV18 combines with J gene TRBJ2-7; TRBD2 agrees at 10 bases. CDR1 is KGHSH and CDR2 is LQKENI in the germline V gene. This CDR3 spans 16 amino acids. V gave up 4 bases and J gave up 0 bases; unmatched junction bases: 6. This chain's CDR3 is CASSRTSGPSSYEQYF. CDR3 nucleotides: TGTGCCAGCTCACGGACTAGCGGCCCGAGCTCCTACGAGCAGTACTTC.